The 26 T cell receptor beta chains reported below all come from one sample, sequenced in a study of molecular identifiers for immune sequencing clone quantification. TCRdb re-called the PCR reads with MiXCR, one entry per CDR3 protein. The sample consists of about 40,000 distinct CDR3 sequences, about 18% of them appearing once. The material sequenced was naive CD8+ T cells from blood, with Jurkat cell RNA spiked in. The subset here: FACS-sorted CD8+CD4-CCR7+CD45RA+ naive T cells. The receptors here all came from a human donor in good health. Some libraries in this study had Jurkat cell RNA spiked in.

This clonotype was found many times. The chain is built from TRBV28 and TRBJ2-3, with 10 bases that match TRBD2. CDR1 and CDR2 from the germline V gene are MDHEN and SYDVKM. The CDR3 covers 16 residues. V lost 4 bases and J lost 14; bases outside the gene matches: 18. DNA for the CDR3: TGTGCCAGCAGTTCAACTACCGAACCAGCGGGAGGGCCTGCGTATTTT. Translation gives CASSSTTEPAGGPAYF.

This clonotype was recorded at least ten times. The gene calls are TRBV19 and TRBJ1-2, with 8 bases identical to TRBD1. CDR1 and CDR2 (germline): LNHDA, SQIVND (reference sequence). The V and J ends lost 7 bases and 4 bases, in that order; junction bases with no gene match: 8. CDR3 length: 14 amino acids. CDR3 loop: CASNLGQGPYGYTF. The CDR3 nucleotides are TGTGCCAGTAACCTCGGACAGGGTCCCTATGGCTACACCTTC.

This clonotype was counted many times. The J gene is TRBJ1-1, the V gene TRBV7-6; the D is unclear. Deletions cut 0 bases from V and 0 bases from J, with 11 bases between. CDR3 length: 16 residues. CDR1 is SGHVS and CDR2 is FNYEAQ in the germline V gene. The CDR3 loop is CASSLAYSGMNTEAFF. The CDR3, as DNA: TGTGCCAGCAGCTTAGCGTATTCAGGCATGAACACTGAAGCTTTCTTT.

This clonotype was detected ten times or more. The chain links TRBV12-3 or TRBV12-4 to TRBJ2-1, with 9 bases fitting TRBD2. The CDR3 sequence is 16 residues long. V lost 5 bases and J lost 12; bases outside the gene matches: 17. Here the CDR3 reads CASSNGTGLAWQGQFF. The CDR3 DNA is TGTGCCAGCAGTAACGGCACGGGACTAGCATGGCAAGGGCAGTTCTTC.

This chain joins TRBV4-3 and TRBJ2-2, with 7 bases identical to TRBD2. The V gene end was trimmed by 4 bases and the J gene end by 1 base; junction bases not matched to a gene: 3. The CDR3 consists of 15 residues. Germline CDR1 is LGHNA and CDR2 is YSLEER. CDR3 sequence reads: CASSPWGGNTGELFF. The CDR3 DNA sequence: TGCGCCAGCAGCCCCTGGGGGGGGAACACCGGGGAGCTGTTTTTT.

This clonotype came up many times. The CDR3 here is CASTEGSYEQYF. For the CDR3, the DNA is TGTGCCAGCACGGAGGGCTCCTACGAGCAGTACTTC. This chain links TRBV12-3 or TRBV12-4 with TRBJ2-7; D might be TRBD2 (6 bases). The germline V and J ends were trimmed by 7 bases and 0 bases, with 7 bases remaining between them. The CDR3 sequence is 12 residues long.

This clonotype has a count of ten or more. J is TRBJ2-2 and V is TRBV6-2 or TRBV6-3, with D hard to call. Trimming pared 6 bases from V and 7 bases from J, leaving 3 bases between. This CDR3 spans 10 amino acids. CDR1 and CDR2 (germline): MNHEY, SVGEGT. This CDR3 reads CASSFGELFF. As DNA, the CDR3 is TGTGCCAGCAGCTTCGGGGAGCTGTTTTTT.

This clonotype was seen ten or more times. The chain joins TRBV11-2 to TRBJ2-1; a weak D match, TRBD1 (5 bases). CDR1 and CDR2 from the germline V gene are SGHAT and FQNNGV. The CDR3 totals 18 residues. V was pared by 1 base and J by 7 bases, with 23 bases between. The CDR3 DNA follows: TGTGCCAGCAGCTTAGCTGCCCCGACAGATAACTACGTGAATGAGCAGTTCTTC. Its translation is CASSLAAPTDNYVNEQFF.

As concerns this clonotype: One base away lies a much larger clone, so this may be a sequencing read error. This likely comes from a read error, as the CDR3 has no conserved phenylalanine or tryptophan at its end. This chain uses TRBV13 with TRBJ2-7; D assignment may be TRBD1 or TRBD2 (5 bases each). CDR1 and CDR2 (germline): PRHDT, FYEKMQ (reference sequence). This CDR3 comprises 14 residues. The V gene lost 0 bases and the J gene lost 6 bases, with 12 bases spanning the gap. Here the CDR3 reads CASSLGQRGPEQYL. DNA for the CDR3: TGTGCCAGCAGCTTAGGCCAGAGGGGACCCGAGCAGTACCTC.

Many counts were recorded for this clonotype. The V call is TRBV5-1, the J call TRBJ1-1; TRBD1 matches 8 bases. CDR1 and CDR2 (germline): SGHRS, YFSETQ. Unmatched junction bases numbered 3, after V lost 5 bases and J lost 0 bases. The CDR3 length is 14 residues. DNA for the CDR3: TGCGCCAGCAGTCAGGGGGCCCTGAACACTGAAGCTTTCTTT. Residues: CASSQGALNTEAFF.

This clonotype was observed many times. This chain joins TRBV13 and TRBJ2-2, with no clear D. Germline lookup yields CDR1 PRHDT and CDR2 FYEKMQ (reference sequence). There are 13 residues in the CDR3. Trimming stripped 5 bases from V and 1 base from J, with 5 bases between. In nucleotides, the CDR3 is TGTGCCAGCAGCGGGGAGAACACCGGGGAGCTGTTTTTT. This sequence encodes CASSGENTGELFF.

This clonotype was detected only a few times. V gene TRBV9 combines with J gene TRBJ2-2, with D possibly TRBD2 on 5 matching bases. The CDR3 has 12 amino acids. CDR1 is SGDLS, CDR2 YYNGEE, per germline. V was trimmed by 6 bases and J by 4 bases, leaving 7 bases between them. The CDR3 reads CASTGITGELFF. CDR3 nucleotides: TGTGCCAGCACCGGGATCACCGGGGAGCTGTTTTTT.

This clonotype has a count of ten or more. The CDR3 sequence: CSARDRSGLNSYNEQFF. Written as DNA, the CDR3 is TGCAGTGCTAGAGATCGCTCCGGGCTTAACTCCTACAATGAGCAGTTCTTC. V usage is TRBV20-1 and J usage is TRBJ2-1; D unresolved. The CDR3 contains 17 residues. The V end was cut by 0 bases, the J end by 0 bases, with 15 bases between. The V gene's germline CDR1 is DFQATT and CDR2 SNEGSKA (reference sequence).

The sample holds many counts of this clonotype. The chain links TRBV28 to TRBJ2-3; TRBD2 agrees at 10 bases. Per the germline V gene, CDR1 is MDHEN and CDR2 is SYDVKM. The J segment lost 2 bases and the V segment lost 6 bases, leaving 14 bases of the junction unmatched. This CDR3 contains 18 residues. CDR3 nucleotide sequence: TGTGCCAGCAGCCCTTTATCGGCGCTAGCGGGGGACACAGATACGCAGTATTTT. The encoded protein is CASSPLSALAGDTDTQYF.

This clonotype came up many times. CDR3 bases: TGCAGCGTTGAAGCCGGGACAGGGGGGGGCGAGCAGTACTTC. Protein sequence: CSVEAGTGGGEQYF. The genes are TRBV29-1 and TRBJ2-7, with 11 bases matching TRBD1. Trimming at V came to 1 base and at J to 6 bases, leaving 5 bases not matched to a gene. The length of the CDR3 is 14 residues. Germline CDR1 and CDR2: SQVTM and ANQGSEA.

This clonotype showed up many times. This chain connects TRBV28 to TRBJ2-5, with D possibly matching TRBD2 (6 bases). The CDR3 contains 16 residues. Trimming removed 7 bases from V and 2 bases from J, with 20 bases in between. Germline CDR1 reads MDHEN; CDR2 reads SYDVKM. The CDR3 loop reads CASNSERIAVQETQYF. As DNA, the CDR3 is TGTGCCAGCAACTCTGAAAGAATAGCGGTTCAAGAGACCCAGTACTTC.

This clonotype was seen many times. The chain couples TRBV29-1 to TRBJ2-1; 8 bases are a match to TRBD1. The CDR3 extends over 13 amino acids. Germline assignment: CDR1 SQVTM and CDR2 ANQGSEA. The trim removed 6 bases at V and 3 bases at J, leaving 4 bases unmatched. CDR3 nucleotides: TGCAGCGTCCCCGGGACAGGCTACAATGAGCAGTTCTTC. Encoded protein: CSVPGTGYNEQFF.

In its sample, this clonotype was seen many times. This rearrangement joins TRBV4-3 to TRBJ2-7; possibly TRBD1 for D (6 bases). Trimming took 0 bases from V and 4 from J, leaving 10 bases between them. This CDR3 spans 14 amino acids. Germline CDR1 and CDR2: LGHNA and YSLEER. CDR3 coding DNA: TGCGCCAGCAGCCAAGATGTTCAGGGGTACGAGCAGTACTTC. It specifies CASSQDVQGYEQYF.

This clonotype was counted between two and nine times. This rearrangement joins TRBV15 to TRBJ2-2, with a tentative D call TRBD2 (5 bases). The V gene's germline CDR1 is LNHNV and CDR2 YYDKDF (reference sequence). There are 15 residues in the CDR3. V lost 9 bases and J 3 bases, leaving 17 bases between the germline ends. CDR3 in amino acids: CATYFSRADTGELFF. CDR3 nucleotides: TGTGCCACTTACTTTTCCCGAGCGGACACCGGGGAGCTGTTTTTT.

Points on this clonotype: It may be a read error: a sequence one base away is much more abundant. The chain uses TRBV20-1 and TRBJ2-7; tentative D call: TRBD1 (5 bases). Germline V gene sequence: CDR1 DFQATT, CDR2 SNEGSKA (reference sequence). V was cut by 6 bases and J by 4 bases, with 16 bases left in between. The CDR3 runs to 13 residues. The CDR3: CSADQGFVYEQYF. The CDR3 coding sequence is TGCAGTGCAGATCAGGGCTTTGTGTACGAGCAGTACTTC.

The table lists this clonotype with a few counts. The CDR3 DNA reads as TGCAGCGTTACCGGTGGGGAGGGCTACGAGCAGTACTTC. As protein: CSVTGGEGYEQYF. V gene TRBV29-1 combines with J gene TRBJ2-7; TRBD2 matches 7 bases. With 5 bases clipped from V and 3 bases from J, the junction kept 7 bases outside the gene matches. Germline CDR1 reads SQVTM; CDR2 reads ANQGSEA. There are 13 residues in the CDR3.

This clonotype has ten or more counts. V and J are TRBV29-1 and TRBJ2-1; 10 bases are shared with TRBD2. Trimming removed 5 bases from V and 8 bases from J; junction bases left unmatched: 6. Germline assignment: CDR1 SQVTM and CDR2 ANQGSEA. This CDR3 region has 13 residues. The CDR3 reads CSVRTSGVHEQFF. In DNA, the CDR3 is TGCAGCGTTCGGACTAGCGGCGTCCATGAGCAGTTCTTC.

The sample holds a few counts of this clonotype. The chain combines TRBV18 with TRBJ2-3; 8 bases fit TRBD2. The length of the CDR3 is 15 residues. Losses at the gene ends were 5 bases for V and 3 bases for J; bases not matched to a gene: 7. The V gene's germline CDR1 is KGHSH and CDR2 LQKENI. CDR3 sequence reads: CASSTLSGNTDTQYF. The CDR3, as DNA: TGTGCCAGCTCAACCCTTAGCGGGAATACAGATACGCAGTATTTT.

Turning to this clonotype: This may arise from a read error, as a much more abundant clone is one base away. The J gene is TRBJ2-4, the V gene TRBV5-6, with 12 bases aligning to TRBD1. This CDR3 has 13 residues. The germline CDR1 and CDR2 sequences are SGHDT and YYEEEE. With V trimmed by 4 bases and J by 11 bases, 4 bases remained unmatched. The CDR3 region is CASSPGTGGVQYF. In nucleotides, the CDR3 is TGTGCCAGCAGCCCAGGGACAGGGGGCGTTCAGTACTTC.

On this clonotype: This may come from a read error, since a much larger clone is one base off. The V gene is TRBV2, the J gene TRBJ1-2; D unclear. CDR1 is SNHLY, CDR2 FYNNEI, per germline. The CDR3 covers 13 residues. The DNA for the CDR3 is TGTGCCATCTCCCGTTTAGAGTTCTATAGCTACACCTTC. As protein: CAISRLEFYSYTF.

The gene calls are TRBV7-9 and TRBJ2-7, with D hard to call. CDR1 and CDR2 (germline): SEHNR, FQNEAQ (reference sequence). The CDR3 is 11 residues long. V was pared by 6 bases and J by 5 bases, with 8 bases between. CDR3 protein: CASSLSNEQYF. For the CDR3, the DNA is TGTGCCAGCAGTTTGAGCAACGAGCAGTACTTC.